Each of the 5 T cell receptor beta chains below was sequenced from the same sample in a study of CD8+ T cells in alopecia areata. The authors extracted RNA and reverse transcribed it into cDNA as the sequencing template. Clones were read by immunoSEQ multiplex PCR, and TCRdb kept only the in-frame ones, dropping some. The table has 90,000 to 150,000 clones, roughly two thirds seen once. The sample taken for sequencing was CD4+ T cells sorted from blood. The receptor source for this set is a human donor in good health.

This clone was found a few times. This chain links TRBV30 with TRBJ1-2; no reliable D call. Germline V gene sequence: CDR1 GTSNPN, CDR2 SVGIG (reference sequence). V shed 1 base and J shed 4 bases, with 7 bases lying between them. The CDR3 contains 12 residues. The CDR3 reads CAWSASTYGYTF. CDR3 DNA sequence: TGTGCCTGGAGTGCCAGCACCTATGGCTACACCTTC.

V and J are TRBV5-1 and TRBJ1-1; D is uncertain. This CDR3 region has 13 residues. The germline gives CDR1 SGHRS, CDR2 YFSETQ. The V end lost 1 base, the J end lost 1 base, and 5 bases lay between the germline ends. The DNA for the CDR3 is TGCGCCAGCAGCTTGCAACAGAACACTGAAGCTTTCTTT. Its translation: CASSLQQNTEAFF. Variable domain in full (rest from reference TRBV5-1 and TRBJ1-1): KAGVTQTPRYLIKTRGQQVTLSCSPISGHRSVSWYQQTPGQGLQFLFEYFSETQRNKGNFPGRFSGRQFSNSRSEMNVSTLELGDSALYLCASSLQQNTEAFFGQGTRLTVV.

The chain joins TRBV29-1 to TRBJ2-7; D is uncertain. V was trimmed by 8 bases and J by 5 bases, leaving 16 bases between them. The V gene's germline CDR1 is SQVTM and CDR2 ANQGSEA. The CDR3 consists of 12 residues. The CDR3 loop is CSIRTGTNEQYF. CDR3 sequence (DNA): TGCAGCATACGGACCGGTACGAACGAGCAGTACTTC.

Remarks on this clone: Mismatch with germline at one junction end may stem from a read error. The gene calls are TRBV11-3 and TRBJ2-3; unclear D gene. Germline assignment: CDR1 SGHNT and CDR2 YENEEA. The CDR3 is 13 amino acids. CDR3 protein: CASSIESTDTQYF. The CDR3 DNA reads TGTGCCAGCAGCATAGAAAGCACAGATACGCAGTATTTT.

The rearrangement joins TRBV30 to TRBJ1-1, with D perhaps TRBD1 (6 bases). From germline, CDR1 is GTSNPN and CDR2 SVGIG (reference sequence). Trimming took off 0 bases at V and 5 bases at J, with 13 bases between the two ends. This CDR3 is built from 14 residues. CDR3 in DNA: TGTGCCTGGAGTGTTGGAATACAGGGTACTGAAGCTTTCTTT. Protein product: CAWSVGIQGTEAFF.